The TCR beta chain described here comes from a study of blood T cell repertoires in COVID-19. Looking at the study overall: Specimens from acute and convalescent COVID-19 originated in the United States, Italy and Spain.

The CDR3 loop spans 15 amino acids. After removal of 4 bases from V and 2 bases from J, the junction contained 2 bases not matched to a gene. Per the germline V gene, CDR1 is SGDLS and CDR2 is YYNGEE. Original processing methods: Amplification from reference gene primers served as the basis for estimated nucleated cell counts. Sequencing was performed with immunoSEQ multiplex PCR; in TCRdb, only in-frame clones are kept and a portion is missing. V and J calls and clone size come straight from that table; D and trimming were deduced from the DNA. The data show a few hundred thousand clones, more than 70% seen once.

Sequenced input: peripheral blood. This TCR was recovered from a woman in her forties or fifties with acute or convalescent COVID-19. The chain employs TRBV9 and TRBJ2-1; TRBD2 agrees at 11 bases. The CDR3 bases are TGTGCCAGCAGCTTTAGCGGGAGGGCCTACAATGAGCAGTTCTTC. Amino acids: CASSFSGRAYNEQFF.